The 14 T cell receptor beta chains below come from one sample, sequenced in a study of post-analysis software for immune sequencing data. The study, taken as a whole, reports: A handful of TRBV segments appeared more often in patients than in controls, and TRBV5-6, TRBV5-1 and TRBV20-1 were among these.

Unique molecular identifiers were present in the TCR beta cDNA libraries. TCRdb re-called the PCR reads with MiXCR, one entry per CDR3 protein. The sample records about 810,000 distinct CDR3 sequences, about 50% being singletons. These TCRs' antigens remain unknown. Sequenced input: blood. These TCRs come from a girl aged 10 to 17 with multiple sclerosis.

This chain uses TRBV7-3 with TRBJ1-1; tentative D call: TRBD1 (5 bases). V was pared by 1 base and J by 6 bases, with 12 bases between. From germline, CDR1 is SGHTA and CDR2 FQGTGA. The CDR3 covers 14 residues. The CDR3 DNA follows: TGTGCCAGCAGCTTAAGCGGAGGGGCGGCTGAAGCTTTCTTT. Translated: CASSLSGGAAEAFF.

The genes are TRBV3-1 and TRBJ2-1, with D maybe TRBD2 (6 bases). This CDR3 comprises 13 residues. The V and J ends lost 8 bases and 1 base respectively, with 9 bases between them. In germline, CDR1 is LGHDT, CDR2 YNNKEL (reference sequence). The CDR3, as DNA: TGTGCCAGCGGGGGGAGTTCCTACAATGAGCAGTTCTTC. Amino acids: CASGGSSYNEQFF.

V gene TRBV7-8 combines with J gene TRBJ2-1; either TRBD1 or TRBD2 may supply D (7 bases each). The CDR3 contains 17 residues. Germline values: CDR1 SGHVS, CDR2 FQNEAQ. V gave up 7 bases and J gave up 7 bases, with 26 bases separating them. The CDR3 bases are TGTGCCAGCAACCTACACCCAGGGGGGGCCGGCGGTAATGAGCAGTTCTTC. The encoded protein is CASNLHPGGAGGNEQFF.

The chain combines TRBV6-5 with TRBJ2-1; no firm D call. The CDR3 totals 15 residues. V was clipped by 0 bases and J by 7 bases, with 13 bases between them. Looked up from germline, CDR1 is MNHEY and CDR2 is SVGAGI. The chain's CDR3 is CASSYSKGPWNEQFF. The CDR3 bases are TGTGCCAGCAGTTACTCAAAGGGCCCCTGGAATGAGCAGTTCTTC.

This clonotype was found once. This rearrangement joins TRBV12-3 or TRBV12-4 to TRBJ2-3; the match to TRBD2 covers 11 bases. The CDR3 loop spans 15 amino acids. The ends lost 4 bases at V and 5 bases at J; junction bases unmatched: 5. In DNA, the CDR3 is TGTGCCAGCAGTTATAGCGGGGGGGCCGTAGATACGCAGTATTTT. It is translated as CASSYSGGAVDTQYF.

The rearrangement uses TRBV29-1 and TRBJ2-7, with 13 bases aligning to TRBD2. The junction had 1 base not matched to a gene; V was cut back by 4 bases and J by 1 base. The CDR3 runs 14 residues. Germline V CDR1 and CDR2: SQVTM, ANQGSEA. For the CDR3, the DNA is TGCAGCGTTGCGGGACTAGCGGGATCCTACGAGCAGTACTTC. Translation gives CSVAGLAGSYEQYF.

This clonotype was observed a few times. This chain connects TRBV20-1 to TRBJ2-3, with 7 bases aligning to TRBD2. The V gene's germline CDR1 is DFQATT and CDR2 SNEGSKA (reference sequence). With V trimmed by 2 bases and J by 4 bases, 12 bases remained unmatched. The CDR3 loop spans 16 amino acids. The CDR3: CSARYLVRESPDTQYF. In DNA, the CDR3 is TGCAGTGCTAGATACCTAGTGCGGGAGTCCCCAGATACGCAGTATTTT.

The table lists this clonotype with a few counts. J is TRBJ2-1 and V is TRBV3-1; 10 bases match TRBD2. The CDR3 spans 14 residues. V lost 6 bases to trimming and J lost 10 bases; unmatched junction nucleotides: 9. Per germline, CDR1 LGHDT and CDR2 YNNKEL (reference sequence). The CDR3 region is CASRPSGGSFEQFF. CDR3 in DNA: TGTGCCAGCAGACCTAGCGGGGGTTCTTTCGAGCAGTTCTTC.

The rearrangement uses TRBV20-1 and TRBJ2-5; no clear D gene. Looked up from germline, CDR1 is DFQATT and CDR2 is SNEGSKA (reference sequence). This CDR3 has 13 amino acids. The V gene lost 4 bases and the J gene lost 5 bases, with 14 bases spanning the gap. CDR3 sequence: CSAKHNLGETQYF. DNA of the CDR3: TGCAGTGCTAAACATAATCTAGGGGAGACCCAGTACTTC.

The V and J genes are TRBV19 and TRBJ2-5; D possibly corresponds to TRBD1 (6 bases). The J call may be faulty, since TRBJ2-7 better matches the DNA end. CDR1 and CDR2 from the germline V gene are LNHDA and SQIVND (reference sequence). The CDR3 covers 14 residues. This CDR3 reads CASSQGWTADEQYF. CDR3 bases: TGTGCCAGTAGCCAGGGGTGGACAGCTGACGAGCAGTACTTC.

The V call is TRBV7-2, the J call TRBJ1-1; D not certain. This CDR3 has 14 residues. V shed 4 bases and J shed 3 bases, with 12 bases lying between them. Germline assignment: CDR1 SGHTA and CDR2 FQGNSA. CDR3 sequence (DNA): TGTGCCAGCAGCTCGCTCCCAGGTTACACTGAAGCTTTCTTT. This gives the protein CASSSLPGYTEAFF.

V is TRBV10-3 and J is TRBJ2-7; 8 bases align to TRBD1. The CDR3 sequence is 17 residues long. Germline V lookup: CDR1 ENHRY, CDR2 SYGVKD. Germline trimming cut 6 bases from V and 0 bases from J; bases unmatched to any gene: 13. The CDR3 sequence is CAISGPSLDRASYEQYF. The CDR3 DNA sequence: TGTGCCATCAGCGGACCCTCATTGGACAGGGCCTCCTACGAGCAGTACTTC.

The genes are TRBV7-2 and TRBJ2-7; D call uncertain. V was cut by 1 base and J by 2 bases, with 9 bases left in between. Germline CDR1 and CDR2: SGHTA and FQGNSA. The CDR3 is 14 amino acids. The CDR3 loop reads CASSLGRPPYEQYF. CDR3 nucleotides: TGTGCCAGCAGCTTAGGCCGGCCCCCCTACGAGCAGTACTTC.

This clonotype was found once. The rearrangement links TRBV7-9 to TRBJ2-1, with 7 bases fitting TRBD1. The CDR3 has 16 residues. V was pared by 4 bases and J by 9 bases, with 15 bases of the junction left unmatched. CDR1 is SEHNR, CDR2 FQNEAQ, per germline (reference sequence). The CDR3 DNA reads as TGTGCCAGCAGCTCCCCGAACCGGGACAGAACCAGTGAGCAGTTCTTC. It specifies CASSSPNRDRTSEQFF.